Sequencing of this T cell receptor beta chain was carried out in a study of blood T cell repertoires in COVID-19. CDR1 LNHNV and CDR2 YYDKDF come from the germline V gene (reference sequence). V lost 0 bases and J lost 5, with 13 bases in between. The CDR3 loop spans 15 amino acids. Per the original methods: By means of reference gene primer amplification, nucleated cell counts were estimated. Sequencing used immunoSEQ multiplex PCR; TCRdb keeps in-frame clones, though not all of them. V, J and clone size are those of that table, while D and trimming were read from the DNA. The sample has 130,000 to 150,000 clones, about 90% seen once.

This receptor was identified in an elderly man with acute or convalescent COVID-19. The genes are TRBV15 and TRBJ2-5; a possible D gene is TRBD1 (6 bases). Sequencing was done on a sample of peripheral blood. The CDR3 protein is CATSRDQGRGETQYF. The CDR3 DNA sequence: TGTGCCACCAGCAGAGATCAGGGGCGAGGGGAGACCCAGTACTTC.